This TCR beta chain came from a study of preoperative IRX-2 immunotherapy in early breast cancer. Sequencing was performed with immunoSEQ multiplex PCR; in TCRdb, only in-frame clones are kept and a portion is missing. The sample carries roughly 99,000 clones, 86% recorded once. Treatment of the sample: preoperative locoregional IRX-2 cytokine immunotherapy. Trimming left V 10 bases short and J 4 bases short, with 20 bases between. Germline V gene data show CDR1 as MNHGY and CDR2 as SAAAGT. CDR3 length equals 15 residues. The TCR sequence derives from a human donor with breast cancer. The sequencing used tumor tissue, collected after IRX-2 immunotherapy. The V call is TRBV6-8, the J call TRBJ2-1, with a possible D match to TRBD1 (6 bases). Here the CDR3 reads CAITPGQGRYNEQFF. The CDR3 DNA sequence: TGTGCCATCACCCCAGGGCAGGGGCGATACAATGAGCAGTTCTTC.